The rows below give T cell receptor beta chains drawn from one sample of a study of breast tumors, draining lymph nodes, adjacent tissues. A single record per CDR3 protein comes from TCRdb applying MiXCR to the multiplex PCR reads. The sample holds around 170,000 distinct CDR3 sequences, around a third seen once. The specimen sequenced was axillary lymph node tissue. Receptors were obtained from a female donor with breast cancer. Some clones in this sample may be carry-over from other donors' samples. Each CDR3 is given with its conserved first and last residue. A D gene is named only where the DNA matches it firmly. Size is stated for part of the rows, as once, few or many counts, or as a class when the clone is expanded.

J | D | size | V | CDR3 | DNA
TRBJ2-7 | NA | many | TRBV4-2 | CASSQEMGLITYEQYF | TGTGCCAGCAGCCAAGAAATGGGATTAATTACCTACGAGCAGTACTTC
TRBJ1-2 | NA | few | TRBV6-6 | CASSAPGSYGYTF | TGTGCCAGCAGTGCCCCGGGATCCTATGGCTACACCTTC
TRBJ2-5 | NA | NA | TRBV7-9 | CASSPRQGGGLGIYGTQYF | TGTGCCAGCAGCCCACGACAGGGAGGTGGTTTGGGGATCTATGGGACCCAGTACTTC
TRBJ2-2 | NA | NA | TRBV24-1 | CATSDFRNTGELFF | TGTGCCACCAGTGATTTCAGGAACACCGGGGAGCTGTTTTTT
TRBJ2-5 | TRBD2 | NA | TRBV10-3 | CASSYSILPLAAQRETQYF | TGTGCCAGCAGTTACTCGATCCTCCCACTAGCGGCCCAGAGGGAGACCCAGTACTTC
TRBJ2-5 | TRBD2 | few | TRBV20-1 | CSARGGGRGPETQYF | TGCAGTGCTAGAGGGGGCGGGAGAGGCCCGGAGACCCAGTACTTC
TRBJ2-3 | TRBD2 | NA | TRBV19 | CASSSPGLAADTQYF | TGTGCCAGTAGTTCACCGGGACTAGCAGCAGATACGCAGTATTTT
TRBJ2-7 | NA | many | TRBV2 | CASKAGGPYEQYF | TGTGCCAGCAAGGCAGGGGGGCCTTACGAGCAGTACTTC
TRBJ2-3 | TRBD2 | once | TRBV9 | CASSEILGRTDTQYF | TGTGCCAGCAGCGAAATCCTCGGGAGGACAGATACGCAGTATTTT
TRBJ2-3 | TRBD2 | NA | TRBV7-3 | CASSSTSSGATSTHTQYF | TGTGCCAGCAGCTCCACTTCTAGCGGGGCCACAAGCACACATACGCAGTATTTT
TRBJ1-2 | TRBD1 | many | TRBV6-5 | CASSYSGGGYTF | TGTGCCAGCAGTTATTCAGGGGGTGGCTACACCTTC
TRBJ2-6 | NA | NA | TRBV9 | CASSVAPSGANVLTF | TGTGCCAGCAGCGTAGCTCCTAGCGGGGCCAACGTCCTGACTTTC
TRBJ2-2 | NA | many | TRBV7-3 | CASSLRRVSSSGELFF | TGTGCCAGCAGCCTAAGGAGGGTATCGAGTTCCGGGGAGCTGTTTTTT
TRBJ2-3 | NA | many | TRBV7-9 | CASSLGNTGRADTQYF | TGTGCCAGCAGCTTAGGGAATACAGGGCGGGCAGATACGCAGTATTTT